This is a list of T cell receptor beta chains from one sample in a study of blood T cell repertoires in COVID-19. This table comes from immunoSEQ multiplex PCR, and its TCRdb copy is limited to in-frame clones, with some not included. Among tens of thousands of clones listed, about nine tenths were seen once. Source material: peripheral blood. All receptors derive from a man between 45 and 60 years old with active COVID-19. Each CDR3 is given without its conserved first and last residue. A D gene is named only where the DNA matches it firmly.

.	TRBV9	TRBJ1-4	ASSVGRDEKLF
.	TRBV5-4	TRBJ2-3	ASSLTPLDTQY
.	TRBV9	TRBJ2-2	ASSVGGGGTGELF
.	TRBV6-6	TRBJ1-5	ASSYSEEGGPQPQH
.	TRBV2	TRBJ2-7	ASSELPVGGASYEQY
.	TRBV7-8	TRBJ1-5	ASSRIRFHSNQPQH
TRBD1	TRBV3-1/TRBV3-2	TRBJ1-1	ASSQAGAGGGLREAF
.	TRBV6-2/TRBV6-3	TRBJ2-3	ASSYDRQRDSTDTQY
.	TRBV6-2/TRBV6-3	TRBJ1-1	ASSYSRGETEAF
.	TRBV6-5	TRBJ2-2	ASSPGTPTGELF
TRBD1	TRBV28	TRBJ2-1	ASNPTGAVVGVPFAYNEQF
TRBD2	TRBV29-1	TRBJ2-2	SVFGTSGNTGELF
TRBD2	TRBV28	TRBJ2-1	ASSLLVAGAHNEQF
.	TRBV27	TRBJ1-1	ASSPRVPEVNTEAF
.	TRBV18	TRBJ2-7	ASSPEQGGTYEQY
.	TRBV6-5	TRBJ1-1	ASRSGGEAF
TRBD1	TRBV10-3	TRBJ2-2	AISEGQGWRNTGELF
.	TRBV4-2	TRBJ1-6	ASSQDRQTSPLH
.	TRBV19	TRBJ2-7	ASTGDAAYEQY
.	TRBV12-3/TRBV12-4	TRBJ2-5	ASRQQETQY
.	TRBV30	TRBJ2-7	AWSGRFQGATEQY
TRBD1	TRBV27	TRBJ1-2	ASSLDRVRYGYT
.	TRBV15	TRBJ2-6	ATSRSGTTSGANVLT
TRBD1	TRBV7-3	TRBJ2-1	ASSRDRVINEQF
TRBD1	TRBV11-3	TRBJ1-4	ASSLEGTGPEKLF
TRBD2	TRBV11-3	TRBJ2-1	ASSSPSGGYNEQF
TRBD1	TRBV7-6	TRBJ2-5	ASSRSDRGLLETQY
TRBD2	TRBV7-6	TRBJ2-7	ASSFSGESSYEQY
TRBD2	TRBV29-1	TRBJ2-7	SVGQTSGSEQY
.	TRBV5-1	TRBJ2-7	ASSADSEQY
TRBD1	TRBV15	TRBJ2-5	ATSTGTGGGMETQY
TRBD1	TRBV6-6	TRBJ1-2	ASSPTGNGYT
TRBD1	TRBV9	TRBJ1-1	ASSPGQGNTEAF
TRBD2	TRBV11-2	TRBJ2-2	ASSFKTSGSAGELF
.	TRBV5-1	TRBJ2-1	ASSSGDWRGEQF
TRBD1	TRBV3-1/TRBV3-2	TRBJ1-6	ASSSQGNSPLH
.	TRBV20-1	TRBJ2-7	SARGYYEQY
TRBD2	TRBV4-3	TRBJ2-1	ASSQEELAGGGEQF
.	TRBV30	TRBJ2-3	AWNLGRNHPTDTQY
TRBD1	TRBV24-1	TRBJ1-2	ATSDLDRVGGYT
.	TRBV29-1	TRBJ1-3	SVGQSSGNTIY